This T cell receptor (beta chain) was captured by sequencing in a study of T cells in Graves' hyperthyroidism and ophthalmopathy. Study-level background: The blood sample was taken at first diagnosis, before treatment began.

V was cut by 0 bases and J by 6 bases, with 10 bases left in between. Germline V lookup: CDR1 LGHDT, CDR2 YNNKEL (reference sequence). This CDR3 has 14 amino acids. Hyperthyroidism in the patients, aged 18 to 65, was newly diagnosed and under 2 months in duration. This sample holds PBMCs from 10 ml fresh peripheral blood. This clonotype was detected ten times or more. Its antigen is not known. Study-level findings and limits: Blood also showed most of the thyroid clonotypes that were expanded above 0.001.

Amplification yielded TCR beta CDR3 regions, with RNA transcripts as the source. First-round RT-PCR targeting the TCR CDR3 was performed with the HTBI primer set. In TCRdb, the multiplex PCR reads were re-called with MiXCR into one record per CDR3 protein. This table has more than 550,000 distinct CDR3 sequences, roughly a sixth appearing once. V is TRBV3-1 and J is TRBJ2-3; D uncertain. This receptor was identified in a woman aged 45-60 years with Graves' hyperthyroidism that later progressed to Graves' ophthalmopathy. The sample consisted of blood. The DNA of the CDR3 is TGTGCCAGCAGCCAAGATGCGAAGGGCGATACGCAGTATTTT. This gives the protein CASSQDAKGDTQYF.